The clone carrying this TCR beta chain is a singleton in its sample. The sample originates from a study of blood T cell repertoires in COVID-19. Whole-study context: Samples representing acute and convalescent COVID-19 were sourced from the United States, Italy and Spain. T cells, B-cell-depleted T cells, or PBMCs provided the cDNA or gDNA that served as material.

Source study methods: Quantification of nucleated cells was approximated via reference gene primer amplification. This table comes from immunoSEQ multiplex PCR, and its TCRdb copy is limited to in-frame clones, with some not included. That table furnishes V, J and clone size, whereas the DNA furnished D and trimming. The table lists 130,000 or so clones, 80% to 90% of them singletons, with roughly 2.2% in the top ten. The CDR3 has 14 amino acids. The ends were cut back, 3 bases at V and 2 bases at J, with 10 bases in the middle. Germline V gene sequence: CDR1 MNHEY, CDR2 SMNVEV (reference sequence). Sequencing input: peripheral blood. The receptor was derived from a woman aged 45-59 years with acute or convalescent COVID-19. The V gene is TRBV27, the J gene TRBJ1-1; no clear D. This chain's CDR3 is CASSLEGRNTEAFF. In DNA, the CDR3 is TGTGCCAGCAGTTTGGAAGGGAGAAACACTGAAGCTTTCTTT.